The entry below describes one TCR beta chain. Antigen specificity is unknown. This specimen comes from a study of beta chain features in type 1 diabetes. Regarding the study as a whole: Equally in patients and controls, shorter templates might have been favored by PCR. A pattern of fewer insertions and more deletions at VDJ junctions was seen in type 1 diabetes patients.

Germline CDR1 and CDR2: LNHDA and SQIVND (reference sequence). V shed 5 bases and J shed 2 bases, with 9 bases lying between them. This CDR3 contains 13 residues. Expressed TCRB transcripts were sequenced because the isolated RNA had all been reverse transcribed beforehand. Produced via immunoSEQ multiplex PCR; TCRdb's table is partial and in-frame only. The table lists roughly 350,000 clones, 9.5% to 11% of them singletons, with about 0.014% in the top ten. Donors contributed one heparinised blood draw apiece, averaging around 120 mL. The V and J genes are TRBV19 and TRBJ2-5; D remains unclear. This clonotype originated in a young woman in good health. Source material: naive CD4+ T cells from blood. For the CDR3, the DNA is TGTGCCAGTAGTCGGCTAGTTCAAGAGACCCAGTACTTC. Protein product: CASSRLVQETQYF.